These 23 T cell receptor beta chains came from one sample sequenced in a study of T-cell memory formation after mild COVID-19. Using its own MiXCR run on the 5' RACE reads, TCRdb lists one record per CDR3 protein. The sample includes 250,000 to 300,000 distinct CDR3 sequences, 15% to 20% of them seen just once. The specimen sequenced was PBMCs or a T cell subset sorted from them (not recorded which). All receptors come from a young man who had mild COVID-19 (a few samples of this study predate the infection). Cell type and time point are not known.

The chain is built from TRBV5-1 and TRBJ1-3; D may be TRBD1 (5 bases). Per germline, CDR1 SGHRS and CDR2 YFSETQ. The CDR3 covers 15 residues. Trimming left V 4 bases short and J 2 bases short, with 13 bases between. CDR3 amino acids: CASSRRGGTGNTIYF. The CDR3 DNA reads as TGCGCCAGCAGCCGCCGGGGGGGAACTGGAAACACCATATATTTT.

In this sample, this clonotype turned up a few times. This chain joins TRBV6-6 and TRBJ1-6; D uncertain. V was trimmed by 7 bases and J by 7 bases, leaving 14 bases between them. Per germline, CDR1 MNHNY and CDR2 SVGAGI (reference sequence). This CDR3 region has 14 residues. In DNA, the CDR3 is TGTGCCAGCACCTCCGGGGTAGAGAATTCACCCCTCCACTTT. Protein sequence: CASTSGVENSPLHF.

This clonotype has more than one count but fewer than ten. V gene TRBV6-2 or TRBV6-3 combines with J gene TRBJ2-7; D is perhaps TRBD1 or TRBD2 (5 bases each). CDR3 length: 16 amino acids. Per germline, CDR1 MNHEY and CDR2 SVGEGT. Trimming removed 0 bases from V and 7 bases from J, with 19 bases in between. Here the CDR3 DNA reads TGTGCCAGCAGTTACTCAAGGGACCCGGGTCGGTGGGAGCAGTACGTC. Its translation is CASSYSRDPGRWEQYV.

As DNA, the CDR3 is TGCGCCAGCAGCTCGTGGGTCCGGTCACCCCTCCACTTT. As protein: CASSSWVRSPLHF. The chain recombines TRBV5-1 with TRBJ1-6; D uncertain. The V end was cut by 3 bases, the J end by 10 bases, with 11 bases between. CDR1 is SGHRS and CDR2 is YFSETQ in the germline V gene. This CDR3 has 13 residues.

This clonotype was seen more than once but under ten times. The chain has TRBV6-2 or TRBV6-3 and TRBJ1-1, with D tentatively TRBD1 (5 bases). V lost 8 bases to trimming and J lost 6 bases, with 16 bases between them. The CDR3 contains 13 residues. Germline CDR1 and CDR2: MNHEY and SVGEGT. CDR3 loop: CASWPPGPSEAFF. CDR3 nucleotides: TGTGCCAGCTGGCCGCCGGGGCCCTCTGAAGCTTTCTTT.

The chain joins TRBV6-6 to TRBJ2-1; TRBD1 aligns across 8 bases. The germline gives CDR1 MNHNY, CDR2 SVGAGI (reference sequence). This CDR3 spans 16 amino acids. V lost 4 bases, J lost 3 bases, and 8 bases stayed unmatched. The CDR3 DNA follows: TGTGCCAGCAGTTTCATGGCAGGGGGCCTCTACAATGAGCAGTTCTTC. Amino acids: CASSFMAGGLYNEQFF.

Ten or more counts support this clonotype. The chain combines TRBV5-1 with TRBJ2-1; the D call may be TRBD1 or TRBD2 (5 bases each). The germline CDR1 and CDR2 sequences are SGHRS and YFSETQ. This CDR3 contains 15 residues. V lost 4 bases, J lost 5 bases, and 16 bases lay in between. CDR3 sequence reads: CASSATGRRDNEQFF. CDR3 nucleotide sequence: TGCGCCAGCAGCGCGACGGGACGCAGAGACAATGAGCAGTTCTTC.

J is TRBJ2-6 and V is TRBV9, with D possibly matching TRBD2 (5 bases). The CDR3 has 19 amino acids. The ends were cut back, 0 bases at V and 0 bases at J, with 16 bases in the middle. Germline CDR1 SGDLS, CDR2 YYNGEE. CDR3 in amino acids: CASSVDTAGVFSGANVLTF. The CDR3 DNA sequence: TGTGCCAGCAGCGTAGATACCGCGGGCGTCTTCTCTGGGGCCAACGTCCTGACTTTC.

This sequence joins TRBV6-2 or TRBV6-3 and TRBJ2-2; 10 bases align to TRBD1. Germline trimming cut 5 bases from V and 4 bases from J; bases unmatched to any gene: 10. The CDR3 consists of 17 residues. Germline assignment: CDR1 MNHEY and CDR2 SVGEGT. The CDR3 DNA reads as TGTGCCAGCAGTACGAGACAGGGGGCGCCGGGCACCGGGGAGCTGTTTTTT. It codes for CASSTRQGAPGTGELFF.

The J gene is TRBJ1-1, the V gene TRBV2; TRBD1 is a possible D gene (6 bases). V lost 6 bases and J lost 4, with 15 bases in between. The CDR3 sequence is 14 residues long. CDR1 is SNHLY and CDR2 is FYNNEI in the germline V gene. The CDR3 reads CASRAQGGSTEAFF. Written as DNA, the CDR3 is TGTGCCAGCAGGGCACAGGGAGGGAGCACTGAAGCTTTCTTT.

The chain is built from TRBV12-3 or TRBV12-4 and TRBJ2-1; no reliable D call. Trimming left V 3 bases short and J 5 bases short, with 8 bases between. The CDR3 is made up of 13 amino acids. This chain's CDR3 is CASSFRPHNEQFF. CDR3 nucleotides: TGTGCCAGCAGTTTTAGGCCCCACAATGAGCAGTTCTTC.

The CDR3, as DNA: TGCGCCAGCAGCTTGGAGGGGGCGCGGAATCAGCCCCAGCATTTT. Translated, it gives CASSLEGARNQPQHF. The V gene is TRBV5-1, the J gene TRBJ1-5, with 7 bases identical to TRBD1. Germline V gene lookup returns CDR1 SGHRS and CDR2 YFSETQ. The CDR3 is made up of 15 amino acids. Trimming removed 0 bases from V and 4 bases from J; junction bases left unmatched: 4.

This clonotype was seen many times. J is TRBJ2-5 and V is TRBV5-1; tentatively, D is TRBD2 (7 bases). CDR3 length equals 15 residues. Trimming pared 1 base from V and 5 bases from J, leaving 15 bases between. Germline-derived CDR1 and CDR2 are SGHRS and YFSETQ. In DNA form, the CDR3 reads TGCGCCAGCAGCTTGTTAGGGGGGGCCACGGAGACCCAGTACTTC. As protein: CASSLLGGATETQYF.

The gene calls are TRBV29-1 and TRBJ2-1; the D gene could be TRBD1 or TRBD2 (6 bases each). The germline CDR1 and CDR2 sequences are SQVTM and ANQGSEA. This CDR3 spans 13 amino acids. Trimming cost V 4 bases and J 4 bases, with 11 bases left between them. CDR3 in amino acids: CSVGRDTYNEQFF. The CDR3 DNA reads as TGCAGCGTTGGGCGGGACACTTACAATGAGCAGTTCTTC.

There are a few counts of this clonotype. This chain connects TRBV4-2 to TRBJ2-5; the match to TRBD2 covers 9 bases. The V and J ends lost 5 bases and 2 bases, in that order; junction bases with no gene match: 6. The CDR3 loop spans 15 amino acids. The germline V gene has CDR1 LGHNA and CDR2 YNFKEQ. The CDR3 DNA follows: TGTGCCAGCAGCAGTAGCGGGGGAGAACAAGAGACCCAGTACTTC. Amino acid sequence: CASSSSGGEQETQYF.

CDR3 residues: CASSERGVGQPQHF. DNA of the CDR3: TGTGCCAGCAGCGAGAGGGGGGTGGGACAGCCCCAGCATTTT. The chain links TRBV9 to TRBJ1-5, with D tentatively TRBD1 (6 bases). V dropped 3 bases and J dropped 7 bases, with 14 bases sitting between them. The CDR3 is 14 residues long. Germline lookup yields CDR1 SGDLS and CDR2 YYNGEE.

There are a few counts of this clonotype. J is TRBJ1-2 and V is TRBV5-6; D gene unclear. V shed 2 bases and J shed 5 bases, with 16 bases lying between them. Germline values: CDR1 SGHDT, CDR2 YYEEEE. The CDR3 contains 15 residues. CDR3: CASSFETTIWYGYTF. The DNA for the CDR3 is TGTGCCAGCAGCTTCGAAACGACCATTTGGTATGGCTACACCTTC.

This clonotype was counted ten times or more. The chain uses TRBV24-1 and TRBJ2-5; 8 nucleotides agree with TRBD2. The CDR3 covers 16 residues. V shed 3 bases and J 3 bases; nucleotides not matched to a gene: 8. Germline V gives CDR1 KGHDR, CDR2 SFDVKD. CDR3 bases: TGTGCCACCAGTGATCGTGCGGGGGGCCCGAAAGAGACCCAGTACTTC. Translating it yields CATSDRAGGPKETQYF.

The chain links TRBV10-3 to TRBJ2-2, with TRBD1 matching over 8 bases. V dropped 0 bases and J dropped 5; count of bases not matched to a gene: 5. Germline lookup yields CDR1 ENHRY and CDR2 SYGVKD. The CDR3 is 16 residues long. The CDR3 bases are TGTGCCATCAGTGAGTCGTCAGGGGGCAAAACCGGGGAGCTGTTTTTT. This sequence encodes CAISESSGGKTGELFF.

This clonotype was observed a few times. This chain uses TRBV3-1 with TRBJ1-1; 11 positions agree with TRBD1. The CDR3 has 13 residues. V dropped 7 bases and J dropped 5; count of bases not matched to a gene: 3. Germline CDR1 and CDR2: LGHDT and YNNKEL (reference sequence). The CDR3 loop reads CASMDRGRTEAFF. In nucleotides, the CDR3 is TGTGCCAGCATGGACAGGGGGCGGACTGAAGCTTTCTTT.

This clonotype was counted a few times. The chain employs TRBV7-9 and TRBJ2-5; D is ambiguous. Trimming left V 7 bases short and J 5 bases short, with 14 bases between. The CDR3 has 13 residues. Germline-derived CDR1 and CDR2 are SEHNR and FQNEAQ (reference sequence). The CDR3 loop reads CASTTRVVETQYF. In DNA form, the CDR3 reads TGTGCCAGCACCACACGTGTCGTCGAGACCCAGTACTTC.

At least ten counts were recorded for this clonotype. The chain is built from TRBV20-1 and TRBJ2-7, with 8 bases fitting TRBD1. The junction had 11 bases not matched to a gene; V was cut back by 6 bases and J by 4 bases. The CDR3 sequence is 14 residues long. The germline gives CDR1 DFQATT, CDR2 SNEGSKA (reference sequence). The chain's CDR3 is CSAKGQGSPYEQYV. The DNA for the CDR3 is TGCAGTGCAAAAGGACAGGGATCCCCTTACGAGCAGTACGTC.

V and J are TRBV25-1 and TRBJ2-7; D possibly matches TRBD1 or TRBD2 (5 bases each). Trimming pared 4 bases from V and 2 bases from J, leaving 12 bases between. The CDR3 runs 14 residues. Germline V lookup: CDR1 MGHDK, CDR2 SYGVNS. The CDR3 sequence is CASSAGTSTYEQYF. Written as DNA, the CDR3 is TGTGCCAGCAGTGCCGGGACCTCTACCTACGAGCAGTACTTC.